The rows below give T cell receptor beta chains drawn from one sample of a study of identical twins. TCRdb re-called the 5' RACE reads with MiXCR, one entry per CDR3 protein. Of a few hundred thousand distinct CDR3 sequences in the sample, approximately 16% are singletons; the top ten hold 0.44%. The same sample was also studied in work on yellow fever vaccine responses in identical twins.

Material: CD4+ T cells sorted from blood. These receptors were collected from a woman aged 18-30 years in good health. Each CDR3 is given with its conserved first and last residue. The D gene is left open where the match is weak. Clone size is not always given. Where it is, it says once, few, many or a class for expanded clones.

D gene,clone size,V gene,J gene,CDR3 length,CDR3 protein,CDR3 DNA
TRBD2,-,TRBV7-3,TRBJ2-3,14,CASSSGLAEDTQYF,TGTGCCAGCAGCTCGGGACTAGCCGAAGATACGCAGTATTTT
TRBD2,few,TRBV9,TRBJ2-5,15,CASSVGGLAGETQYF,TGTGCCAGCAGCGTCGGAGGACTAGCGGGGGAGACCCAGTACTTC
-,-,TRBV2,TRBJ2-3,14,CASKRPGDRDTQYF,TGTGCCAGCAAACGGCCGGGAGACCGAGATACGCAGTATTTT
-,many,TRBV3-1,TRBJ2-2,17,CASSQDRWGANTGELFF,TGTGCCAGCAGCCAAGATCGGTGGGGGGCGAACACCGGGGAGCTGTTTTTT
-,-,TRBV3-1,TRBJ2-3,16,CASSPGGLTSTDTQYF,TGTGCCAGCAGCCCAGGGGGACTAACTAGCACAGATACGCAGTATTTT
-,-,TRBV12-3/TRBV12-4,TRBJ2-7,11,CASRPSYEQYF,TGTGCCAGCAGACCCTCTTACGAGCAGTACTTC
TRBD1,-,TRBV5-1,TRBJ2-4,15,CASSNQGVAKNIQYF,TGCGCCAGCAGCAACCAGGGGGTAGCCAAAAACATTCAGTACTTC
TRBD1,few,TRBV12-3/TRBV12-4,TRBJ1-1,14,CASSAGQGRTEAFF,TGTGCCAGCAGCGCGGGACAGGGACGAACTGAAGCTTTCTTT
-,few,TRBV12-3/TRBV12-4,TRBJ1-6,15,CASSQLSRYNSPLHF,TGTGCCAGCAGTCAATTATCGAGATATAATTCACCCCTCCACTTT
-,-,TRBV5-1,TRBJ2-1,15,CASSLADTSYNEQFF,TGCGCCAGCAGCTTGGCAGACACTTCCTACAATGAGCAGTTCTTC
-,-,TRBV6-1,TRBJ1-2,15,CASTLWTTLEYGYTF,TGTGCCAGCACTCTATGGACCACGTTAGAGTATGGCTACACCTTC
TRBD1,-,TRBV20-1,TRBJ2-3,17,CCASKGWTGKDSDTQYF,TGCTGTGCTAGCAAGGGTTGGACAGGGAAGGATTCAGATACGCAGTATTTT
-,few,TRBV9,TRBJ2-1,13,CASTRGPNNEQFF,TGTGCCAGCACGCGAGGACCTAACAATGAGCAGTTCTTC
-,many,TRBV3-1,TRBJ2-5,15,CASSQNGGRRETQYF,TGTGCCAGCAGTCAAAACGGGGGGCGCCGGGAGACCCAGTACTTC
-,-,TRBV9,TRBJ1-2,12,CASSGQPGGYTF,TGTGCCAGCAGCGGCCAGCCGGGTGGCTACACCTTC
-,few,TRBV5-1,TRBJ2-2,16,CASSLAFDSGTGELFF,TGCGCCAGCAGCTTGGCCTTCGACTCGGGCACCGGGGAGCTGTTTTTT
-,many,TRBV29-1,TRBJ2-1,12,CSAQTSRQQQFF,TGCAGCGCCCAGACTAGTAGGCAACAGCAGTTCTTC
-,-,TRBV13,TRBJ2-7,15,CASSFGRGITREQYF,TGTGCCAGCAGCTTTGGCAGGGGCATTACGAGAGAGCAGTACTTC